What follows is one T cell receptor beta chain and its context. The sample is drawn from a study of cytomegalovirus exposure and HLA in healthy donors. CDR3 length: 16 amino acids. Germline values: CDR1 SGHDN, CDR2 FVKESK. With 1 base clipped from V and 6 bases from J, the junction kept 7 bases outside the gene matches. The PCR used 60 Vbeta and 13 Jbeta primers. The protocol was immunoSEQ multiplex PCR, while the TCRdb copy is restricted to in-frame clones and leaves out a portion. The data show around 150,000 clones, around 76% seen once. The TCR was taken from a female donor in good health and CMV-seronegative. The chain carries TRBV14 and TRBJ2-7; 12 nucleotides agree with TRBD2. The sample was PBMCs. Here the CDR3 reads CASSQGWTSGIIEQYF. The CDR3 coding sequence is TGTGCCAGCAGCCAAGGTTGGACTAGCGGGATTATCGAGCAGTACTTC.